This TCR beta chain was observed in a study of Graves' ophthalmopathy and Graves' hyperthyroidism. Findings and caveats of the study: The authors also found most expanded thyroid clonotypes above 0.001 frequency in blood.

Amplified material comprised TCR beta CDR3 regions derived from RNA transcripts. Second-round multiplex PCR followed a first-round RT-PCR using HTBI primers. One entry per CDR3 protein results from TCRdb running MiXCR on the multiplex PCR reads. The data hold 650,000 to 800,000 distinct CDR3 sequences, with roughly two fifths observed a single time. Additional autoimmune diseases, uncontrolled infections, pregnancy or lactation disqualified patients. Patients were diagnosed from clinical symptoms, serum thyroxine, TRAb, thyroid ultrasound and orbital computed tomography. The germline gives CDR1 SGHVS, CDR2 FQNEAQ. The CDR3 is 16 residues long. V shed 3 bases, J shed 5 bases, and the junction held 11 bases outside the gene matches. This clonotype showed up just once. What it binds is not known. The CDR3 does not close with the conserved phenylalanine or tryptophan, likely indicating a read error.

The origin of this receptor is an adult man with Graves' ophthalmopathy. The chain joins TRBV7-8 to TRBJ2-5; TRBD1 aligns across 8 bases. The sequencing sample was made of peripheral blood. The CDR3 coding sequence is TGTGCCAGCAGCTTGACTCTACAGGGGGTTGGGGAGACCCAGTACTGC. Amino acids: CASSLTLQGVGETQYC.